This T cell receptor beta chain was profiled in a study of graft-versus-host responses after intestinal transplantation. About the study: Recipients received multivisceral, liver-intestinal, or isolated intestinal transplants. General observations from the study: With peak circulating GvH clone levels came an association with early post-transplant HvG declines.

On this clone itself: Antigen: not known.

Produced via immunoSEQ multiplex PCR; TCRdb's table is partial and in-frame only. The sample contains 9,500 to 15,000 clones, 93% of which appear only once. CDR1 MNHEY and CDR2 SMNVEV come from the germline V gene (reference sequence). The CDR3 loop spans 17 amino acids. Trimming cost V 3 bases and J 5 bases; bases outside gene matches: 7. This specimen was PBMCs, taken around 3.5 months after intestinal transplant. This chain connects TRBV27 to TRBJ2-1; the match to TRBD2 covers 13 bases. The sequence derives from a human patient who received an intestinal transplant, so some T cells may come from the graft donor. The CDR3 DNA sequence: TGTGCCAGCAGTTTTTCCTCCGGGACTAGCGGGAACAATGAGCAGTTCTTC. It encodes CASSFSSGTSGNNEQFF.